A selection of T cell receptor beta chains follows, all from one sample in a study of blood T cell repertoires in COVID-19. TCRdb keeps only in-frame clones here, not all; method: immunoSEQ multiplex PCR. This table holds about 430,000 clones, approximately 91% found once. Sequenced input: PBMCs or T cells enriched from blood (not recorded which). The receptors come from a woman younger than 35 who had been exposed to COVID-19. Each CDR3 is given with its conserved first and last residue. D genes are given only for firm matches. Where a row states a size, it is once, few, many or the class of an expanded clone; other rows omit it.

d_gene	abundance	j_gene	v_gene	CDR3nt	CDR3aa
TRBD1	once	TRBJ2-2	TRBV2	TGTGCCAGCAAACGCTCGGTCCGGGACAGGGGGCGATTAGGCGGGGAGCTGTTTTTT	CASKRSVRDRGRLGGELFF
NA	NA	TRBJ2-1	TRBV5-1	TGCGCCAGCAGCTTGGACTACCCGTCGGAAAGTGAGCAGTTCTTC	CASSLDYPSESEQFF
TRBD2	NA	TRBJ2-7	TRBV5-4	TGTGCCAGCAGCAGTAGCGGGAGCTCCTACGAGCAGTACTTC	CASSSSGSSYEQYF
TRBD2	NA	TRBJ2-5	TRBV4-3	TGCGCCAGCAGCCTAACTAGCGGGTCTCAAGAGACCCAGTACTTC	CASSLTSGSQETQYF
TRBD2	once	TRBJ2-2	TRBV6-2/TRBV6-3	TGTGCCAGCAGTTACTTAAGGACTAGCGGAGAGAACACCGGGGAGCTGTTTTTT	CASSYLRTSGENTGELFF
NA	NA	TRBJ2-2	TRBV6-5	TGTGCCAGCGGAGGAGTTTACACCGGGGAGCTGTTTTTT	CASGGVYTGELFF
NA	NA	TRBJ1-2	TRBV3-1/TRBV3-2	TGTGCCAGCAGCCAAGCCCCAGGGGCCAACTATGGCTACACCTTC	CASSQAPGANYGYTF
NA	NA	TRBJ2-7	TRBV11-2	TGTGCCAGCAGCCCTCGACGGTGGGCCTCCTACGAGCAGTACTTC	CASSPRRWASYEQYF
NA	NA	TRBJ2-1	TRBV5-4	TGTGCCAGCAGCGACCCGGGGAAGCGGTCGAACAATGAGCAGTTCTTC	CASSDPGKRSNNEQFF
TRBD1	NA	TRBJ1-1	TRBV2	TGTGCCAGCAGACCGGACAGGACCCTCACTGAAGCTTTCTTT	CASRPDRTLTEAFF
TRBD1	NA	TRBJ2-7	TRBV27	TGTGCCAGCAGTTTATCGATACAGGGGGCGTACGAGCAGTACTTC	CASSLSIQGAYEQYF
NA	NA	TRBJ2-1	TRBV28	TGTGCCAGCAGACGACTCGGGAATGAGCAGTTCTTC	CASRRLGNEQFF
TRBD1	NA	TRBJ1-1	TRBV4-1	TGCGCCAGCAGCCACTCGACAGGGAGCGCCACTGAAGCTTTCTTT	CASSHSTGSATEAFF
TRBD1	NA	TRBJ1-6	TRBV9	TGTGCCAGCAGCCAAAACACCGGGACAGGGAATTCACCCCTCCACTTT	CASSQNTGTGNSPLHF
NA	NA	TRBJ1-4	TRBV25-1	TGTGCCAGCAGTTTTGGGGGGAATGAAAAACTGTTTTTT	CASSFGGNEKLFF
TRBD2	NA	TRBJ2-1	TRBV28	TGTGCCAGCAGCCCCGGACTAGCGGGATCAGTTAAGCAGTTCTTC	CASSPGLAGSVKQFF
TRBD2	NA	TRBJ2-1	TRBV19	TGTGCCAGTAGTATAGATCGAACGGGAGGGTGGTTCTTC	CASSIDRTGGWFF
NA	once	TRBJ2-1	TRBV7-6	TGTGCCAGCAGCTTAGGAGGGCCCAATGAGCAGTTCTTC	CASSLGGPNEQFF
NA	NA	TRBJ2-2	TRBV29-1	TGCAGCGTTGAAGATCTTGGGCAGGGGAGTACCGGGGAGCTGTTTTTT	CSVEDLGQGSTGELFF
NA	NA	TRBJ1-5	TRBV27	TGTGCCAGCAGCTACAGGGACAGCAATCAGCCCCAGCATTTT	CASSYRDSNQPQHF
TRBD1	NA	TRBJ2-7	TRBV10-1	TGCGCCAGCAAAGCGACAGGGGGCGAAGGCTACGAGCAGTACTTC	CASKATGGEGYEQYF
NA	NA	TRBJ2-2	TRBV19	TGTGCCAGTAGACCCAACACCTACACCGGGGAGCTGTTTTTT	CASRPNTYTGELFF
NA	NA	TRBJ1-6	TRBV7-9	TGTGCCAGCAGCCCGGGGGAGGGTGCGACAGCGAATTCACCCCTCCACTTT	CASSPGEGATANSPLHF